Listed below are T cell receptor beta chains from one sample, sequenced in a study of PD-1 blockade in classical Hodgkin lymphoma. The repertoire was sequenced with immunoSEQ multiplex PCR; TCRdb's copy has only in-frame clones and lacks some. The data contain 27,000 or so clones, about 80% of them singletons. Material: CD4+ T cells from blood, obtained at baseline. The source of these receptors is a human donor with classical Hodgkin lymphoma. Each CDR3 is given with its conserved first and last residue. D genes are given only for firm matches. The size field is filled for only some rows; it gives once, few, many or a size class.

v_call: TRBV5-6; j_call: TRBJ2-5; d_call: TRBD1; clone_size: NA; cdr3_nt: TGTGCCAGCGACGGGACAGGGGGGAAAGAGACCCAGTACTTC; cdr3_aa: CASDGTGGKETQYF
v_call: TRBV18; j_call: TRBJ1-5; d_call: NA; clone_size: NA; cdr3_nt: TGTGCCAGCTCACCAGCAGGCCTAGAGCCCCAGCATTTT; cdr3_aa: CASSPAGLEPQHF
v_call: TRBV19; j_call: TRBJ2-3; d_call: TRBD2; clone_size: once; cdr3_nt: TGTGCCAGTAGCCGATCTAGCGGGGGAGGCACAGATACGCAGTATTTT; cdr3_aa: CASSRSSGGGTDTQYF
v_call: TRBV28; j_call: TRBJ2-3; d_call: NA; clone_size: NA; cdr3_nt: TGTGCCAGCGTTACTTCGGGGAAAGGGGTAGATACGCAGTATTTT; cdr3_aa: CASVTSGKGVDTQYF
v_call: TRBV6-5; j_call: TRBJ2-5; d_call: TRBD1; clone_size: NA; cdr3_nt: TGTGCCAGCAGCAAACAGGGACAGGGTAGGACCCAGTACTTC; cdr3_aa: CASSKQGQGRTQYF
v_call: TRBV2; j_call: TRBJ1-4; d_call: NA; clone_size: NA; cdr3_nt: TGTGCCAGCAGTTGGCGGCAGGGCACTAATGAAAAACTGTTTTTT; cdr3_aa: CASSWRQGTNEKLFF
v_call: TRBV9; j_call: TRBJ1-6; d_call: TRBD1; clone_size: NA; cdr3_nt: TGTGCCAGCAGGGGATTAGGGACAGTAAATTCACCCCTCCACTTT; cdr3_aa: CASRGLGTVNSPLHF
v_call: TRBV11-2; j_call: TRBJ1-6; d_call: NA; clone_size: NA; cdr3_nt: TGTGCCAGCAGCTTAGATACTGGTTCACCCCTCCACTTT; cdr3_aa: CASSLDTGSPLHF
v_call: TRBV5-1; j_call: TRBJ2-1; d_call: NA; clone_size: NA; cdr3_nt: TGCGCCAGCAGCTTGGGACAGGCATACAATGAGCAGTTCTTC; cdr3_aa: CASSLGQAYNEQFF
v_call: TRBV2; j_call: TRBJ1-5; d_call: NA; clone_size: NA; cdr3_nt: TGTGCCGCAAATCGGGGAGGCAATCAGCCCCAGCATTTT; cdr3_aa: CAANRGGNQPQHF
v_call: TRBV11-3; j_call: TRBJ2-1; d_call: NA; clone_size: NA; cdr3_nt: TGTGCCAGCAGCTTAAACAGAGCTTCCTACAATGAGCAGTTCTTC; cdr3_aa: CASSLNRASYNEQFF
v_call: TRBV7-9; j_call: TRBJ2-7; d_call: NA; clone_size: NA; cdr3_nt: TGTGCCAGCAGCTTAGTATGGACCCCAGGGCGGAACGAGCAGTACTTC; cdr3_aa: CASSLVWTPGRNEQYF
v_call: TRBV7-2; j_call: TRBJ2-3; d_call: TRBD2; clone_size: NA; cdr3_nt: TGTGCCAGCAGCTTACAGCGGGGGGGCGGGTCAGATACGCAGTATTTT; cdr3_aa: CASSLQRGGGSDTQYF
v_call: TRBV19; j_call: TRBJ1-5; d_call: NA; clone_size: NA; cdr3_nt: TGTGCCAGTAGGTTATTGGGGGACCAGCCCCAGCATTTT; cdr3_aa: CASRLLGDQPQHF
v_call: TRBV29-1; j_call: TRBJ1-6; d_call: NA; clone_size: few; cdr3_nt: TGCAGCGGGCCACGCCGGGAAATTTTTCCCCTCCACTTT; cdr3_aa: CSGPRREIFPLHF
v_call: TRBV10-1; j_call: TRBJ1-1; d_call: NA; clone_size: once; cdr3_nt: TGCGCCAGCAGGGGGGGACCGGCGGGAGTGGCCACTGAAGCTTTCTTT; cdr3_aa: CASRGGPAGVATEAFF
v_call: TRBV18; j_call: TRBJ2-5; d_call: NA; clone_size: NA; cdr3_nt: TGTGCCAGCTCACCCTTCGAGAACCAAGAGACCCAGTACTTC; cdr3_aa: CASSPFENQETQYF
v_call: TRBV10-3; j_call: TRBJ1-4; d_call: NA; clone_size: NA; cdr3_nt: TGTGCCATCAGTGAGTCCGGAGCCTTGGAAGAAAAACTGTTTTTT; cdr3_aa: CAISESGALEEKLFF
v_call: TRBV10-1; j_call: TRBJ2-3; d_call: TRBD2; clone_size: NA; cdr3_nt: TGCGCCAGCAGTGAGTCTGCTAGCGGGGGGGGCACAGATACGCAGTATTTT; cdr3_aa: CASSESASGGGTDTQYF
v_call: TRBV15; j_call: TRBJ1-5; d_call: NA; clone_size: NA; cdr3_nt: TGTGCCACCAGCAGAGATCTCGCGTTTTTGTATAGGAGCAATCAGCCCCAGCATTTT; cdr3_aa: CATSRDLAFLYRSNQPQHF
v_call: TRBV30; j_call: TRBJ1-2; d_call: NA; clone_size: NA; cdr3_nt: TGTGCCTGGAGCTCTGACATCTATGGCTACACCTTC; cdr3_aa: CAWSSDIYGYTF
v_call: TRBV6-5; j_call: TRBJ2-7; d_call: NA; clone_size: NA; cdr3_nt: TGTGCCAGCAGAAAAGGACTGGGGAGCGAGCAGTACTTC; cdr3_aa: CASRKGLGSEQYF
v_call: TRBV27; j_call: TRBJ1-4; d_call: TRBD1; clone_size: NA; cdr3_nt: TGTGCCACCGAACAGGGGGTTGAAGAAAAACTGTTTTTT; cdr3_aa: CATEQGVEEKLFF
v_call: TRBV19; j_call: TRBJ1-1; d_call: NA; clone_size: NA; cdr3_nt: TGTGCCAGCTGCGAGCCGAGCAGTTGGGGCACTGAAGCTTTCTTT; cdr3_aa: CASCEPSSWGTEAFF
v_call: TRBV10-3; j_call: TRBJ1-1; d_call: NA; clone_size: NA; cdr3_nt: TGTGCCATCAGTGAGTCTCTTCGGGGGGGTGCTTTCTTT; cdr3_aa: CAISESLRGGAFF
v_call: TRBV6-5; j_call: TRBJ1-1; d_call: NA; clone_size: NA; cdr3_nt: TGTGCCAGCAGTTACTCCGGCGGCCTCATGAACACTGAAGCTTTCTTT; cdr3_aa: CASSYSGGLMNTEAFF
v_call: TRBV5-1; j_call: TRBJ1-1; d_call: TRBD1; clone_size: once; cdr3_nt: TGCGCCAGCAGCTTGTCCTCACAGGGGCGAGTGGGTTATACTGAAGCTTTCTTT; cdr3_aa: CASSLSSQGRVGYTEAFF
v_call: TRBV30; j_call: TRBJ1-1; d_call: NA; clone_size: NA; cdr3_nt: TGTGCCTGGAGTAATCGGGGGGCTGAAGCTTTCTTT; cdr3_aa: CAWSNRGAEAFF
v_call: TRBV29-1; j_call: TRBJ1-2; d_call: NA; clone_size: NA; cdr3_nt: TGCAGCGCCGAAGGCAGGGTCTATGGCTACACCTTC; cdr3_aa: CSAEGRVYGYTF
v_call: TRBV6-1; j_call: TRBJ2-7; d_call: TRBD2; clone_size: NA; cdr3_nt: TGTGCCAGCATCCCGGGAGGGGGACAAGTGTACGAGCAGTACTTC; cdr3_aa: CASIPGGGQVYEQYF
v_call: TRBV29-1; j_call: TRBJ1-3; d_call: NA; clone_size: NA; cdr3_nt: TGCAGCGTTTTCAGTAGGGAGGAAAACACCATATATTTT; cdr3_aa: CSVFSREENTIYF
v_call: TRBV2; j_call: TRBJ2-1; d_call: NA; clone_size: few; cdr3_nt: TGTGCCAGCAGTGAAGCAGGGGGTCGGAACAATGAGCAGTTCTTC; cdr3_aa: CASSEAGGRNNEQFF